Following are 11 T cell receptor beta chains from one sample sequenced in a study of shared clonotypes between healthy human individuals. Sequenced by immunoSEQ multiplex PCR; TCRdb stores in-frame clones only, minus some. Of roughly 170,000 clones detected, about 66% appear once; the ten largest clones hold about 10%. Sequenced sample: memory CD4+ T cells sorted from blood. Subset meaning: CD45RA-negative fraction. These receptor sequences come from a man aged 30-40 years in good health.

The CDR3 region is CASSLAGQVFKAFF. CDR3 sequence (DNA): TGTGCCAGCAGCTTGGCCGGCCAGGTCTTCAAAGCTTTCTTT. The chain combines TRBV5-5 with TRBJ1-1, with D uncertain. Trimming shortened V by 0 bases and J by 9 bases, and 15 bases separated the two germline ends. Germline CDR1 is SGHKS and CDR2 is YYEKEE (reference sequence). This CDR3 region has 14 residues. Looking up the rest from reference TRBV5-5 and TRBJ1-1 gives the full variable domain: DAGVTQSPTHLIKTRGQQVTLRCSPISGHKSVSWYQQVLGQGPQFIFQYYEKEERGRGNFPDRFSARQFPNYSSELNVNALLLGDSALYLCASSLAGQVFKAFFGQGTRLTVV.

The rearrangement joins TRBV2 to TRBJ2-2; 7 nucleotides align to TRBD2. The CDR3 totals 14 residues. J was trimmed by 4 bases and V by 8 bases; bases with no gene match: 7. Germline values: CDR1 SNHLY, CDR2 FYNNEI. The CDR3 region is CASYWGGTTGELFF. The CDR3 DNA sequence: TGTGCCAGCTATTGGGGAGGGACCACCGGGGAGCTGTTTTTT.

This clone has a handful of counts. Since a much larger clone is just one base distant, this may be a read error. Additional DNA sequences in this sample encode the identical CDR3. The chain is built from TRBV29-1 and TRBJ1-5; D is ambiguous. The CDR3 is 13 residues long. V was cut by 6 bases and J by 0 bases, with 9 bases left in between. Germline-derived CDR1 and CDR2 are SQVTM and ANQGSEA. The CDR3 region is CSVRDNSNQPQHF. CDR3 DNA sequence: TGCAGCGTCAGAGATAATAGCAATCAGCCCCAGCATTTT.

V and J are TRBV5-1 and TRBJ2-5, with TRBD2 identical over 10 bases. V lost 7 bases to trimming and J lost 5 bases; unmatched junction nucleotides: 11. The CDR3 has 15 amino acids. Germline values: CDR1 SGHRS, CDR2 YFSETQ. Here the CDR3 DNA reads TGCGCCAGCCGACAAATAGCGGGAGGACTGGAGACCCAGTACTTC. Translated, it gives CASRQIAGGLETQYF. Supplemented by reference TRBV5-1 and TRBJ2-5, the full variable domain reads KAGVTQTPRYLIKTRGQQVTLSCSPISGHRSVSWYQQTPGQGLQFLFEYFSETQRNKGNFPGRFSGRQFSNSRSEMNVSTLELGDSALYLCASRQIAGGLETQYFGPGTRLLVL.

Turning to this clone: The sample contains more than one DNA sequence encoding this CDR3. This chain links TRBV29-1 with TRBJ2-3; a possible D gene is TRBD2 (6 bases). This CDR3 comprises 14 residues. Germline V gene lookup returns CDR1 SQVTM and CDR2 ANQGSEA. V lost 7 bases and J 6 bases, leaving 20 bases between the germline ends. The CDR3 sequence is CSAGQGGKADTQYF. Here the CDR3 DNA reads TGCAGCGCGGGGCAGGGCGGGAAAGCCGATACGCAGTATTTT.

In its sample, this clone was seen a few times. V usage is TRBV25-1 and J usage is TRBJ2-7; perhaps TRBD2 as D (6 bases). From germline, CDR1 is MGHDK and CDR2 SYGVNS. V lost 4 bases and J lost 7, with 17 bases in between. CDR3 length: 14 amino acids. The CDR3 is CASSVPISGGEQYF. The CDR3 nucleotides are TGTGCCAGCAGTGTCCCGATCTCCGGGGGAGAGCAGTACTTC.

The chain combines TRBV28 with TRBJ2-1; TRBD2 might be the D (6 bases). V was pared by 4 bases and J by 0 bases, with 16 bases between. The CDR3 is made up of 17 amino acids. Germline V lookup: CDR1 MDHEN, CDR2 SYDVKM. CDR3 sequence (DNA): TGTGCCAGCAGTTCCCCCCCGGACGGGAGCTCCTACAATGAGCAGTTCTTC. It yields the protein CASSSPPDGSSYNEQFF.

This sequence joins TRBV11-2 and TRBJ1-5; D not certain. V gave up 0 bases and J gave up 0 bases, with 0 bases separating them. CDR3 length: 13 residues. Per germline, CDR1 SGHAT and CDR2 FQNNGV. CDR3 residues: CASSLDSNQPQHF. CDR3 nucleotides: TGTGCCAGCAGCTTAGATAGCAATCAGCCCCAGCATTTT.

The V call is TRBV4-1, the J call TRBJ2-3; TRBD2 aligns across 7 bases. The V gene's germline CDR1 is MGHRA and CDR2 YSYEKL. Losses at the gene ends were 0 bases for V and 6 bases for J; bases not matched to a gene: 12. There are 17 residues in the CDR3. CDR3 sequence: CASSQDSLADRGDTQYF. CDR3 DNA: TGCGCCAGCAGCCAAGATTCTCTAGCGGACCGCGGGGATACGCAGTATTTT.

J is TRBJ1-2 and V is TRBV5-1, with D tentatively TRBD1 (6 bases). Looked up from germline, CDR1 is SGHRS and CDR2 is YFSETQ. This CDR3 spans 12 amino acids. V was trimmed by 2 bases and J by 8 bases, leaving 10 bases between them. The CDR3 region is CASSFDRSGYTF. The CDR3, as DNA: TGCGCCAGCAGCTTCGACAGGTCCGGCTACACCTTC.

The chain carries TRBV27 and TRBJ2-3; 8 bases are a match to TRBD2. The V gene end was trimmed by 6 bases and the J gene end by 5 bases; junction bases not matched to a gene: 7. Per germline, CDR1 MNHEY and CDR2 SMNVEV (reference sequence). CDR3 length equals 14 residues. CDR3: CASRSSGRRDTQYF. The CDR3 bases are TGTGCCAGCAGGTCCAGCGGGAGACGAGATACGCAGTATTTT.